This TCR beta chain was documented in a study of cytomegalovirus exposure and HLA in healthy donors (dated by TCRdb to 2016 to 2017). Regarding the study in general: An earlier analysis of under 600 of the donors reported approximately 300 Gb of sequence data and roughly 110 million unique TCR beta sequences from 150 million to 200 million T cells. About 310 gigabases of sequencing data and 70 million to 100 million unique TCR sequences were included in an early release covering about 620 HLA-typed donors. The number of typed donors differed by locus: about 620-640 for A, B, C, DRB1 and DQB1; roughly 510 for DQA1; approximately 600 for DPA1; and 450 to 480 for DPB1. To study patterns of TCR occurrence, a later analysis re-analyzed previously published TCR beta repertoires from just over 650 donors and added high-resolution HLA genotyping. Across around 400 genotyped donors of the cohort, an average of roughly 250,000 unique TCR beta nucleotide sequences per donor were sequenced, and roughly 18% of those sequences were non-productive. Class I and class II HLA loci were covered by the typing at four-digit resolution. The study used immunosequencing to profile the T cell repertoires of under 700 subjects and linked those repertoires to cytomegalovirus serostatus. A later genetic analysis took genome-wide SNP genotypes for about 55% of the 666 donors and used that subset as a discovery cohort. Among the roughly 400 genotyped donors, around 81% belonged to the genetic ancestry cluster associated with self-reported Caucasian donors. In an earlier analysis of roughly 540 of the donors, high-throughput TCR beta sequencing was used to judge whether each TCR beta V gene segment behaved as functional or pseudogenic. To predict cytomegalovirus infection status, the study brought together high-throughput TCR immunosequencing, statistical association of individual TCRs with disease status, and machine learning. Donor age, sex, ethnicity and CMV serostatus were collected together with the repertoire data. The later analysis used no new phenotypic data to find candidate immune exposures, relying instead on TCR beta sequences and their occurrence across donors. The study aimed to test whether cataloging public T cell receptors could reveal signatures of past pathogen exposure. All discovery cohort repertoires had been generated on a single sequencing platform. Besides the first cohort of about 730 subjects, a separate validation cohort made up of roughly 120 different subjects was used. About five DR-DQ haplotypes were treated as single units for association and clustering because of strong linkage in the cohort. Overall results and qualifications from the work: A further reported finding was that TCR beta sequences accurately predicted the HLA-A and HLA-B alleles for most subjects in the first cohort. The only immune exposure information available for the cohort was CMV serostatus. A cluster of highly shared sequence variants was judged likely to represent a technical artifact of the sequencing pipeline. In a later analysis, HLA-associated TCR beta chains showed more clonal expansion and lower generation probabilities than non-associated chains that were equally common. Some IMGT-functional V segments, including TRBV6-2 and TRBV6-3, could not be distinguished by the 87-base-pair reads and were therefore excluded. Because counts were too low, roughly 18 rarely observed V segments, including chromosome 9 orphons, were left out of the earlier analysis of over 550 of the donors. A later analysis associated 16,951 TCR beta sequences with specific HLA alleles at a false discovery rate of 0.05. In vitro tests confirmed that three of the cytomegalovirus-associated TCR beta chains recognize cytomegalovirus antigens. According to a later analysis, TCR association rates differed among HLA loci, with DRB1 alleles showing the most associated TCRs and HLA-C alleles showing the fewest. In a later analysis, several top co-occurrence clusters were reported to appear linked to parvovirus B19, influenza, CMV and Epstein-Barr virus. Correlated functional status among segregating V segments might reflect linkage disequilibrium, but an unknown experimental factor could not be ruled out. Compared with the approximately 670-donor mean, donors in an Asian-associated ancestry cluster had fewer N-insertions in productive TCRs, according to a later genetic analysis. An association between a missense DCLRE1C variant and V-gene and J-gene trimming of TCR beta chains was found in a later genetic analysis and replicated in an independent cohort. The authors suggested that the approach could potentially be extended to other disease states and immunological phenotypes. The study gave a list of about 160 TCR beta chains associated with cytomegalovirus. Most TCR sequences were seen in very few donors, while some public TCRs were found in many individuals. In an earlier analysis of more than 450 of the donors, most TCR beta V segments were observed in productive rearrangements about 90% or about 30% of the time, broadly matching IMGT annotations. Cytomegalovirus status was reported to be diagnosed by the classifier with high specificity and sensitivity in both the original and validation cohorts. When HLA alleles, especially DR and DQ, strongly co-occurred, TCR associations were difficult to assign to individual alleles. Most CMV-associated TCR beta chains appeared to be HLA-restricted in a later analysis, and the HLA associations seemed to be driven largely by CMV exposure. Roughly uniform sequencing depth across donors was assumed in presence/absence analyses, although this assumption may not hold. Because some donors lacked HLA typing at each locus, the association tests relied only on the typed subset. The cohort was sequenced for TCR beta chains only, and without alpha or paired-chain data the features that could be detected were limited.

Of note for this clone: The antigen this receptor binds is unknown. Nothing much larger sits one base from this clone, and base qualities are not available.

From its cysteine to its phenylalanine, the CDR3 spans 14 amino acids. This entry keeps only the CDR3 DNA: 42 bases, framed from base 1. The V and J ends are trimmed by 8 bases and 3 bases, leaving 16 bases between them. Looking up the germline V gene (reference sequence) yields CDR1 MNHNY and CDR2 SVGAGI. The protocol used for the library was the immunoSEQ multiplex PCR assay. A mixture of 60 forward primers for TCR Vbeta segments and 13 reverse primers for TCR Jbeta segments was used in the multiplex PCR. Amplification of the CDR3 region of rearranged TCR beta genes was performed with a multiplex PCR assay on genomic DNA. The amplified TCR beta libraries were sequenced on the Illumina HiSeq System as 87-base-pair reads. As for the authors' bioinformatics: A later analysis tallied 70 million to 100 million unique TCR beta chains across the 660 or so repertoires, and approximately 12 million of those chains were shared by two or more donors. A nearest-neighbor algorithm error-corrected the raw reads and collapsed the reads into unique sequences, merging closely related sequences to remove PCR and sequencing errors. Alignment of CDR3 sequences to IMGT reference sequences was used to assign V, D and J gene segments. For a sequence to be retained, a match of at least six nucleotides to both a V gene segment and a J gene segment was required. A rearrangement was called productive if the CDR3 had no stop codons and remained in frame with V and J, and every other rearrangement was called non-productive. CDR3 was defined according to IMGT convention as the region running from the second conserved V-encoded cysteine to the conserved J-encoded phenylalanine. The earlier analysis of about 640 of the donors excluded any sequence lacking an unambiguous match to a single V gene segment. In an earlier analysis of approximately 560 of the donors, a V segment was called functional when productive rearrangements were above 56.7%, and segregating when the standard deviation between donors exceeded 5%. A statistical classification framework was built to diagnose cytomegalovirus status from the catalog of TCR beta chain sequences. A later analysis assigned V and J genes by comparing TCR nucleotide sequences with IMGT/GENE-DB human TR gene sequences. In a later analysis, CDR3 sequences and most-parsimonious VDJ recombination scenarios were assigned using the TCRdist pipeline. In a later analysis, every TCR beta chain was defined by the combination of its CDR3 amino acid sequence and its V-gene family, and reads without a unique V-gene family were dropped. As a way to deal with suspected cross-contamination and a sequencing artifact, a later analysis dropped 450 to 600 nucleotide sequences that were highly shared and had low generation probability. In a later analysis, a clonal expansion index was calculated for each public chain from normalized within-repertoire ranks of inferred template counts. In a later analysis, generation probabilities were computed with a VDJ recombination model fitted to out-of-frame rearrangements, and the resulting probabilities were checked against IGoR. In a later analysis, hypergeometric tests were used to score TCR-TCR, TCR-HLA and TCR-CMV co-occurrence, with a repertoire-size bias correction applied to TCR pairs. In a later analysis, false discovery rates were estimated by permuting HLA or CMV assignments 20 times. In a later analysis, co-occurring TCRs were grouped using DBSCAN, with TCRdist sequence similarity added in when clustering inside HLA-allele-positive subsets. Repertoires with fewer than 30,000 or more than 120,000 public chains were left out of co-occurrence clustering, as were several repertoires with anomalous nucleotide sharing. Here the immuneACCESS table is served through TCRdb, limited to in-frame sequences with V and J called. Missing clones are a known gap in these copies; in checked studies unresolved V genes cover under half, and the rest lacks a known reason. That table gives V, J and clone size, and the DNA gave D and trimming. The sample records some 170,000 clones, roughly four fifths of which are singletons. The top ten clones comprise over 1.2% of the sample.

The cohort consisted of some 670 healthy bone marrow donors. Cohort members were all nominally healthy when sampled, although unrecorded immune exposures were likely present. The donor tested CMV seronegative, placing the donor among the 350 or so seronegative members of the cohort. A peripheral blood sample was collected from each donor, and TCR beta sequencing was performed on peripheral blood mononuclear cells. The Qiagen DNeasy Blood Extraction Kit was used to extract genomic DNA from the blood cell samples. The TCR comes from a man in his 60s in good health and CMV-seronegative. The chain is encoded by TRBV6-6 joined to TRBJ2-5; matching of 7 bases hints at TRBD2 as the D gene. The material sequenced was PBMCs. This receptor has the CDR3 CASGQSLAEETQYF. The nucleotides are TGTGCCAGCGGACAGAGCCTAGCGGAAGAGACCCAGTACTTC.